This entry lists 24 T cell receptor beta chains sequenced from one sample in a study of T-cell reconstitution after alpha-beta-depleted transplantation in children. It was with unique molecular identifiers that the TCRbeta library was prepared. MiXCR, run by TCRdb on the PCR reads, gives a single entry per CDR3 protein. The data hold approximately 340,000 distinct CDR3 sequences, with approximately 10% observed a single time. The source material was PBMCs from the stem cell graft donor, sampled from the stem cell graft. The source is a human donor who donated a stem cell graft to a child with acute lymphoblastic leukemia.

In this sample, this clonotype turned up a few times. The CDR3 DNA follows: TGTGCCAGCAGCAGGTTACAGGGTTACGAGCAGTACTTC. Translating it yields CASSRLQGYEQYF. V usage is TRBV7-9 and J usage is TRBJ2-7; a possible D gene is TRBD1 (6 bases). Germline V gene sequence: CDR1 SEHNR, CDR2 FQNEAQ (reference sequence). V lost 5 bases to trimming and J lost 4 bases, with 12 bases between them. The CDR3 spans 13 residues.

The chain couples TRBV5-6 to TRBJ1-1; D gene unclear. The CDR3 runs 15 residues. With 4 bases removed from V and 1 base from J, the gap between germline ends came to 14 bases. CDR1 is SGHDT, CDR2 YYEEEE, per germline. The DNA of the CDR3 is TGTGCCAGCAGCCCCATCGTAAAGAAGAACACTGAAGCTTTCTTT. Its protein product is CASSPIVKKNTEAFF.

This clonotype was picked up many times. The V gene is TRBV9, the J gene TRBJ2-1, with 12 bases identical to TRBD2. CDR1 and CDR2 (germline): SGDLS, YYNGEE. The CDR3 has 18 residues. V gave up 4 bases and J gave up 0 bases; unmatched junction bases: 8. CDR3 region: CASSPPTSGSSSYNEQFF. CDR3 DNA sequence: TGTGCCAGCAGCCCCCCGACTAGCGGGAGTAGCTCCTACAATGAGCAGTTCTTC.

The rearrangement uses TRBV12-3 or TRBV12-4 and TRBJ1-1; TRBD1 agrees at 7 bases. V shed 6 bases, J shed 10 bases, and the junction held 2 bases outside the gene matches. The CDR3 has 10 residues. CDR3: CASSQGVAFF. The DNA for the CDR3 is TGTGCCAGCAGCCAGGGGGTAGCTTTCTTT.

CDR3 residues: CASSLPLLRDRGMNTEAFF. DNA of the CDR3: TGTGCCAGCAGCCTACCGCTACTACGGGACAGGGGCATGAACACTGAAGCTTTCTTT. The chain combines TRBV27 with TRBJ1-1, with TRBD1 matching over 10 bases. Germline V gene lookup returns CDR1 MNHEY and CDR2 SMNVEV (reference sequence). The length of the CDR3 is 19 residues. The J segment lost 0 bases and the V segment lost 6 bases, leaving 16 bases of the junction unmatched.

This clonotype was found a few times. The chain combines TRBV12-3 or TRBV12-4 with TRBJ1-5; 9 bases align to TRBD1. Unmatched junction bases numbered 8, after V lost 6 bases and J lost 2 bases. This CDR3 is built from 16 residues. The CDR3 region is CASRRTGGLGNQPQHF. CDR3 bases: TGTGCCAGCAGGCGTACAGGGGGCTTAGGCAATCAGCCCCAGCATTTT.

The chain couples TRBV20-1 to TRBJ2-3; D unresolved. Trimming pared 5 bases from V and 2 bases from J, leaving 11 bases between. This CDR3 contains 13 residues. Germline V gene data show CDR1 as DFQATT and CDR2 as SNEGSKA (reference sequence). This CDR3 reads CSADGTNTDTQYF. CDR3 nucleotides: TGCAGTGCTGACGGAACCAACACAGATACGCAGTATTTT.

This clonotype was picked up a small number of times. The chain is built from TRBV5-6 and TRBJ2-3; 15 bases match TRBD2. Germline assignment: CDR1 SGHDT and CDR2 YYEEEE. The CDR3 contains 15 residues. After removal of 4 bases from V and 6 bases from J, the junction contained 3 bases not matched to a gene. This chain's CDR3 is CASSAGLAGGDTQYF. CDR3 coding DNA: TGTGCCAGCAGCGCGGGACTAGCGGGAGGTGATACGCAGTATTTT.

A few counts support this clonotype. This chain joins TRBV5-1 and TRBJ1-2; tentative D call: TRBD1 (5 bases). The V gene lost 5 bases and the J gene lost 2 bases, with 13 bases spanning the gap. This CDR3 has 14 residues. The V gene's germline CDR1 is SGHRS and CDR2 YFSETQ. CDR3 DNA sequence: TGCGCCAGCAGTTCGTCAGGGCCCAACTATGGCTACACCTTC. This gives the protein CASSSSGPNYGYTF.

The rearrangement uses TRBV7-9 and TRBJ2-1; no clear D gene. V gave up 2 bases and J gave up 5 bases, with 10 bases separating them. This CDR3 comprises 14 residues. Germline CDR1 SEHNR, CDR2 FQNEAQ (reference sequence). CDR3 nucleotide sequence: TGTGCCAGCAGCTTACTGGCGCGGAACAATGAGCAGTTCTTC. Amino acid sequence: CASSLLARNNEQFF.

This clonotype was observed many times. The rearrangement uses TRBV5-1 and TRBJ2-1, with TRBD1 matching 9 bases. The CDR3 has 14 amino acids. J was trimmed by 4 bases and V by 4 bases; bases with no gene match: 3. The V gene's germline CDR1 is SGHRS and CDR2 YFSETQ. CDR3 amino acids: CASSLGQGYNEQFF. DNA of the CDR3: TGCGCCAGCAGCCTCGGACAGGGGTACAATGAGCAGTTCTTC.

This clonotype came up a few times. V and J are TRBV7-3 and TRBJ2-1; 8 bases match TRBD2. The J segment lost 3 bases and the V segment lost 4 bases, leaving 5 bases of the junction unmatched. Germline loops: CDR1 SGHTA, CDR2 FQGTGA. CDR3 length: 15 residues. CDR3 coding DNA: TGTGCCAGCAGCTCCCCCGGGACTAGCTACAATGAGCAGTTCTTC. Encoded protein: CASSSPGTSYNEQFF.

This clonotype was found many times. The V and J genes are TRBV9 and TRBJ2-5, with 13 bases aligning to TRBD2. CDR1 and CDR2 from the germline V gene are SGDLS and YYNGEE. Unmatched junction bases numbered 4, after V lost 1 base and J lost 7 bases. The CDR3 has 15 residues. CDR3: CASSVTSGRAGTQYF. CDR3 DNA sequence: TGTGCCAGCAGCGTAACTAGCGGGAGGGCTGGGACCCAGTACTTC.

This clonotype was seen at least ten times. The genes are TRBV5-1 and TRBJ2-5; 8 bases align to TRBD1. Germline V gene sequence: CDR1 SGHRS, CDR2 YFSETQ. V shed 4 bases and J 5 bases; nucleotides not matched to a gene: 13. CDR3 length: 16 amino acids. This CDR3 is CASSTLGRGRRETQYF. The CDR3, as DNA: TGCGCCAGCAGCACCCTTGGCAGGGGGCGACGGGAGACCCAGTACTTC.

This clonotype was detected a few times. V gene TRBV12-3 or TRBV12-4 combines with J gene TRBJ2-1, with 8 bases fitting TRBD1. Unmatched junction bases numbered 6, after V lost 4 bases and J lost 7 bases. This CDR3 spans 14 amino acids. CDR3 DNA: TGTGCCAGCAGTTCGACAGGGGACGGGAATGAGCAGTTCTTC. Amino acids: CASSSTGDGNEQFF.

This clonotype was counted between two and nine times. The chain links TRBV7-9 to TRBJ2-7, with 8 bases aligning to TRBD1. The CDR3 extends over 12 amino acids. Trimming removed 8 bases from V and 6 bases from J; junction bases left unmatched: 6. CDR1 SEHNR and CDR2 FQNEAQ come from the germline V gene (reference sequence). This CDR3 reads CASVGRGLEQYF. Written as DNA, the CDR3 is TGTGCCAGCGTTGGCAGGGGGCTCGAGCAGTACTTC.

The sample holds many counts of this clonotype. V and J are TRBV5-1 and TRBJ2-1; D gene ambiguous. CDR3 length: 13 amino acids. Looked up from germline, CDR1 is SGHRS and CDR2 is YFSETQ. Trimming took off 4 bases at V and 12 bases at J, with 17 bases between the two ends. The CDR3 loop reads CASSLDNPRGQFF. The CDR3 DNA is TGCGCCAGCAGCCTAGATAACCCAAGAGGGCAGTTCTTC.

The sample holds a few counts of this clonotype. The chain links TRBV4-2 to TRBJ2-6, with D unclear. Trimming removed 4 bases at V and 0 bases at J, with 7 bases between. Germline-derived CDR1 and CDR2 are LGHNA and YNFKEQ. This CDR3 has 15 residues. This chain's CDR3 is CASSPRFSGANVLTF. The CDR3 DNA is TGTGCCAGCAGCCCCCGATTCTCTGGGGCCAACGTCCTGACTTTC.

This clonotype came up a few times. The rearrangement uses TRBV9 and TRBJ1-5; weak D call: TRBD1 (6 bases). Germline V CDR1 and CDR2: SGDLS, YYNGEE. The CDR3 has 15 amino acids. V dropped 3 bases and J dropped 1 base, with 11 bases sitting between them. CDR3 sequence (DNA): TGTGCCAGCAGCGCGTCGGGGGCAAGCAATCAGCCCCAGCATTTT. Its translation is CASSASGASNQPQHF.

On this clonotype: One end of the junction varies from germline; a read error may be responsible. The chain has TRBV19 and TRBJ1-5; D is ambiguous. This CDR3 region has 14 residues. Germline V gene lookup returns CDR1 LNHDA and CDR2 SQIVND (reference sequence). The CDR3 region has the DNA TGTGCCAGAAGTATTGCGGGGATATCACAGCCCCAGCATTTT. Translation gives CARSIAGISQPQHF.

This clonotype was observed many times. The chain uses TRBV7-9 and TRBJ2-1, with 7 bases matching TRBD1. The CDR3 has 14 amino acids. Per the germline V gene, CDR1 is SEHNR and CDR2 is FQNEAQ (reference sequence). The V gene end was trimmed by 6 bases and the J gene end by 5 bases; junction bases not matched to a gene: 7. CDR3 DNA: TGTGCCAGCAGATCGGGACAGCCGAACAATGAGCAGTTCTTC. It codes for CASRSGQPNNEQFF.

This chain links TRBV7-2 with TRBJ2-1; D gene unclear. This CDR3 has 18 amino acids. The V gene's germline CDR1 is SGHTA and CDR2 FQGNSA. The V end was cut by 0 bases, the J end by 4 bases, with 19 bases between. CDR3 region: CASSLALTRVVGYNEQFF. In DNA form, the CDR3 reads TGTGCCAGCAGCTTAGCCCTCACTCGCGTAGTGGGGTACAATGAGCAGTTCTTC.

This clonotype came up a few times. This chain uses TRBV5-1 with TRBJ2-7; TRBD1 matches 11 bases. The V gene end was trimmed by 0 bases and the J gene end by 3 bases; junction bases not matched to a gene: 11. This CDR3 has 18 residues. Germline CDR1 SGHRS, CDR2 YFSETQ. Here the CDR3 DNA reads TGCGCCAGCAGCTTGGTAGGGGGGACAGGGGGAGAGAGCTACGAGCAGTACTTC. Its protein product is CASSLVGGTGGESYEQYF.

This clonotype was recorded a few times. The rearrangement uses TRBV4-2 and TRBJ2-1, with 13 nucleotides matching TRBD2. Germline assignment: CDR1 LGHNA and CDR2 YNFKEQ. With 3 bases clipped from V and 10 bases from J, the junction kept 9 bases outside the gene matches. The CDR3 contains 16 residues. The CDR3 DNA follows: TGTGCCAGCAGCCACAGCGGACTAGCGGGAGATGGGGAGCAGTTCTTC. The encoded protein is CASSHSGLAGDGEQFF.